This T cell receptor beta chain was recovered during a study of T cell responses to AZD1222 COVID-19 vaccine. Study conclusions and caveats: Of the AZD1222 recipients, only five to seven were seropositive at baseline.

From germline, CDR1 is WNHNN and CDR2 SYGVQD (reference sequence). Trimming cost V 0 bases and J 1 base, with 13 bases left between them. The CDR3 extends over 17 amino acids. Profiled with immunoSEQ multiplex PCR; TCRdb holds only in-frame clones, not every one. The data contain 90,000 to 150,000 clones, 80% to 90% of them seen just once; the ten biggest clones take up roughly 2.3%. As for this clone: The antigen is undetermined.

Source: peripheral blood, taken on day 0 of AZD1222 vaccination. The chain is built from TRBV10-1 and TRBJ2-1; the D gene is possibly TRBD1 (5 bases). The TCR originated in an adult in good health. CDR3 nucleotides: TGCGCCAGCAGTGAGTCGACTCGGGCAGGGTCCTACAATGAGCAGTTCTTC. Amino acids: CASSESTRAGSYNEQFF.